This TCR beta chain was identified during a study of T cell responses to AZD1222 COVID-19 vaccine. For this clone: Antigen: not known.

Using immunoSEQ multiplex PCR, the repertoire was profiled, and TCRdb retains in-frame clones only, with some absent. Here the sample spans about 45,000 clones, around four fifths being singletons. Whole-study findings and limits: Just a handful of AZD1222 recipients tested seropositive at baseline.

The clonotype was recovered from an adult who received the AZD1222 COVID-19 vaccine. Sample: peripheral blood, taken 28 days after the second AZD1222 dose.

In DNA, the CDR3 is TGTGCCAGCAGTAACCGCTGGACGTACGAGCAGTACTTC. Protein product: CASSNRWTYEQYF. This rearrangement joins TRBV6-2 or TRBV6-3 to TRBJ2-7; D gene unclear. V shed 5 bases and J shed 4 bases, with 12 bases lying between them. Looked up from germline, CDR1 is MNHEY and CDR2 is SVGEGT. This CDR3 is 13 amino acids long.